This T cell receptor (beta chain) was obtained from a study of blood T cell repertoires in COVID-19. V lost 2 bases, J lost 5 bases, and 6 bases lay in between. CDR3 length: 13 amino acids. The germline V gene encodes CDR1 KGHSH and CDR2 LQKENI. The protocol was immunoSEQ multiplex PCR, while the TCRdb copy is restricted to in-frame clones and leaves out a portion. The profile shows under 55,000 clones, more than 75% of them singletons. The rearrangement uses TRBV18 and TRBJ1-4; D call uncertain. Material: PBMCs or T cells enriched from blood (not recorded which). The origin of this receptor is a woman aged 45-65 years with acute COVID-19. CDR3 region: CASSPGRNEKLFF. The CDR3 DNA reads TGTGCCAGCTCACCAGGCAGGAATGAAAAACTGTTTTTT.